A selection of T cell receptor beta chains follows, all from one sample in a study of T cell responses to AZD1222 COVID-19 vaccine. Profiled with immunoSEQ multiplex PCR; TCRdb holds only in-frame clones, not every one. Of 70,000 to 80,000 clones listed, about nine tenths are singletons. The sequenced sample was peripheral blood, obtained on day 0 of AZD1222 vaccination. The receptors were gathered from an adult in good health. Both conserved end residues are part of each CDR3. D genes are given only for firm matches. Expanded clones get a size class; other rows say once, few or many, or leave the size out.

j_call v_call clone_size d_call cdr3_nt cdr3_aa
TRBJ1-1 TRBV6-5 . TRBD1 TGTGCCAGCAGCCTCCGGGACAGCGGAACTGAAGCTTTCTTT CASSLRDSGTEAFF
TRBJ1-4 TRBV11-2 . TRBD1 TGTGCCAGCAGCATAGGGACAGCTAATGAAAAACTGTTTTTT CASSIGTANEKLFF
TRBJ1-1 TRBV27 . . TGTGCCAGCAGTTTAGTGGTTAACACTGAAGCTTTCTTT CASSLVVNTEAFF
TRBJ2-5 TRBV28 . . TGTGCCAGCAGTTTATCTGGGCGCCAAGAGACCCAGTACTTC CASSLSGRQETQYF
TRBJ1-5 TRBV2 . . TGTGCCGCCCAACAGGGACACAATCAGCCCCAGCATTTT CAAQQGHNQPQHF
TRBJ2-1 TRBV5-1 . . TGCGCCAGCAGCCCACGGACAGGAGGGAATGAGCAGTTCTTC CASSPRTGGNEQFF
TRBJ1-3 TRBV30 . . TGTGCCTTGATGACGGGAAACACCATATATTTT CALMTGNTIYF
TRBJ2-3 TRBV5-8 . TRBD2 TGTGCCAGCAGCACCTATAGCGGGGGCCCGGATACGCAGTATTTT CASSTYSGGPDTQYF
TRBJ2-7 TRBV10-1 . TRBD1 TGCGCCAGCAGTGAGTTTGACGGACAGGGAGACGAGCAGTACTTC CASSEFDGQGDEQYF
TRBJ1-1 TRBV5-4 few . TGTGCCAGCAGCCCGTCAGTGACAAACACTGAAGCTTTCTTT CASSPSVTNTEAFF
TRBJ2-5 TRBV19 . TRBD1 TGTGCCAGTAGTCAAGACAGGGGGCAGGAGACCCAGTACTTC CASSQDRGQETQYF
TRBJ1-4 TRBV19 once . TGTGCCAGTAGTCCACGAACAACTAATGAAAAACTGTTTTTT CASSPRTTNEKLFF
TRBJ2-1 TRBV2 . . TGTGCCAGCAGTCCTGGGGCGGTTAGCTCCTACAATGAGCAGTTCTTC CASSPGAVSSYNEQFF
TRBJ1-3 TRBV6-5 . . TGTGCCAGCAGTTACAATCCGGTCTCTGGAAACACCATATATTTT CASSYNPVSGNTIYF
TRBJ2-2 TRBV27 . TRBD2 TGTGCCAGCAGTTTTGGGACTAGCGGGAGTCGGACCGGGGAGCTGTTTTTT CASSFGTSGSRTGELFF
TRBJ2-3 TRBV14 once TRBD2 TGTGCCAGCAGCCACTCCTCCGGGAGGGCCTCAGATACGCAGTATTTT CASSHSSGRASDTQYF
TRBJ2-1 TRBV11-3 . . TGTGCCAGCAGCCCGGGACAAAGCTCCTACAATGAGCAGTTCTTC CASSPGQSSYNEQFF
TRBJ2-1 TRBV18 . . TGTGCCAGCTCACCACTGGAGTACAATGAGCAGTTCTTC CASSPLEYNEQFF
TRBJ2-7 TRBV25-1 . . TGTGCCAGCAGTGACAGCGGCTACGAGCAGTACTTC CASSDSGYEQYF
TRBJ1-1 TRBV10-1 once TRBD1 TGCGCCAGCAGGGACAGGGCTGGCACTGAAGCTTTCTTT CASRDRAGTEAFF
TRBJ2-2 TRBV9 . . TGTGCCAGCAGCGTGGGGATAGCGGAGAACACCGGGGAGCTGTTTTTT CASSVGIAENTGELFF
TRBJ1-5 TRBV5-1 . TRBD1 TGCGCCAGCAGCTTGGCCGGACAGGGGAGCAATCAGCCCCAGCATTTT CASSLAGQGSNQPQHF
TRBJ2-1 TRBV3-1/TRBV3-2 . . TGTGCCAGCAGCCAAGAGGCCAGGGATGAGCAGTTCTTC CASSQEARDEQFF
TRBJ1-1 TRBV11-2 . . TGTGCCAGCAGCTTAGCTGGGACGGGGAACACTGAAGCTTTCTTT CASSLAGTGNTEAFF
TRBJ2-7 TRBV28 . . TGTGCCAGCCGTCGGGACGGGACCTACGAGCAGTACTTC CASRRDGTYEQYF
TRBJ1-2 TRBV5-1 . TRBD1 TGCGCCAGCAGCTCCGGGACAGGGGAACGTGGCTACACCTTC CASSSGTGERGYTF
TRBJ2-1 TRBV27 . TRBD2 TGTGCCAGCAGTCCGAGACTAGCGGGAAGGGAGCAGTTCTTC CASSPRLAGREQFF
TRBJ2-1 TRBV3-1/TRBV3-2 . . TGTGCCAGCAGCCAAGATGGCCCTGGGTTAGTGAATGAGCAGTTCTTC CASSQDGPGLVNEQFF
TRBJ2-3 TRBV9 . . TGTGCCAGCAGCGTAGGGTGGGGACCGGACGCCACAGATACGCAGTATTTT CASSVGWGPDATDTQYF
TRBJ1-1 TRBV12-3/TRBV12-4 . . TGTGCCAGCGCCTGGGGAAAGAACACTGAAGCTTTCTTT CASAWGKNTEAFF
TRBJ2-1 TRBV18 . . TGTGCCAGCTCACTTTTTGGTCCCCGAGCCACTGGTTACAATGAGCAGTTCTTC CASSLFGPRATGYNEQFF
TRBJ2-5 TRBV7-2 . . TGTGCCAGCAGCTTAGCAGCGGGAGAGACCCAGTACTTC CASSLAAGETQYF
TRBJ1-1 TRBV28 . . TGTGCCAGCAGTTCTACGACTAGCTTGGACACTGAAGCTTTCTTT CASSSTTSLDTEAFF
TRBJ2-1 TRBV5-4 . TRBD1 TGTGCCAGCAGCGCACAGACAGGGTCGGGAATTCTTTTCTTC CASSAQTGSGILFF
TRBJ2-2 TRBV7-9 . . TGTGCCAGCACCCAAAGGCAGGGCGGCACCGGGGAGCTGTTTTTT CASTQRQGGTGELFF